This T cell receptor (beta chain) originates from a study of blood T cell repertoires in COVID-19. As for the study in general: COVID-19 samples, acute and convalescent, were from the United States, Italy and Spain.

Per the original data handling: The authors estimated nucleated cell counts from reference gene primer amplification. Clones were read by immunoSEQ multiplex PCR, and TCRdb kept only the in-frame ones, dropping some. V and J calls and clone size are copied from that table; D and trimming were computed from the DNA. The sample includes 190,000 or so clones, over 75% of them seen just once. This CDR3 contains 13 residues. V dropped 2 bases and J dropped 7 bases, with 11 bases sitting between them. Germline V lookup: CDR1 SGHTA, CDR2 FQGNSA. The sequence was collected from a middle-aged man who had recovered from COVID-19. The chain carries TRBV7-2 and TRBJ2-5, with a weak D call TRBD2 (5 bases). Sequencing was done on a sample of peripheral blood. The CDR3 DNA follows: TGTGCCAGCAGCTTATATATCGAGGGGACCCAGTACTTC. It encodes CASSLYIEGTQYF.